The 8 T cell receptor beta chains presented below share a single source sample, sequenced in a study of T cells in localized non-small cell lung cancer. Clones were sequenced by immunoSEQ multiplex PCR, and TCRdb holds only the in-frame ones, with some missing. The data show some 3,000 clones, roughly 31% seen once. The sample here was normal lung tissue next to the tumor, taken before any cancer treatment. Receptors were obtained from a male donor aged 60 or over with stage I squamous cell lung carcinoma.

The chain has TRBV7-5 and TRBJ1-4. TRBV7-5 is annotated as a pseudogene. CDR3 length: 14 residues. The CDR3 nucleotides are TGTGCCAGCAGCATAGGGGGCGCGGGAGAAAAACTGTTTTTT. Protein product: CASSIGGAGEKLFF.

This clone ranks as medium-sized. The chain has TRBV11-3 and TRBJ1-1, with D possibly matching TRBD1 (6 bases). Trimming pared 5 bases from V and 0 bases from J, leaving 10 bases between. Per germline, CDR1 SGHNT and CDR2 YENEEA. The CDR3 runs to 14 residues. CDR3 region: CASSARGMNTEAFF. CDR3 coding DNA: TGTGCCAGCAGCGCCAGGGGCATGAACACTGAAGCTTTCTTT.

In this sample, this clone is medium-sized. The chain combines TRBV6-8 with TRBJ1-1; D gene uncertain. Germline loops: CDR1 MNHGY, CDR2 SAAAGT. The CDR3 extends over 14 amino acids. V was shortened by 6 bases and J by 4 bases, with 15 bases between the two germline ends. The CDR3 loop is CASSPNGVVTEAFF. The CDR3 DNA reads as TGTGCCAGCAGCCCTAATGGGGTGGTCACTGAAGCTTTCTTT.

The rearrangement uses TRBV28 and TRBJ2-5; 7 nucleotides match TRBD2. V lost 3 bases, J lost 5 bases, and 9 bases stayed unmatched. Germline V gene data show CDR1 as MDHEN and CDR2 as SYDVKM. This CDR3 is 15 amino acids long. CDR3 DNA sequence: TGTGCCAGCAGTTTGGACATGGGGGGGTCGGAGACCCAGTACTTC. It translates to CASSLDMGGSETQYF.

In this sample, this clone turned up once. CDR3 nucleotide sequence: TGTGCCTGGAGTCGTTCCTCTCGGGAGACCCAGTACTTC. This gives the protein CAWSRSSRETQYF. This rearrangement joins TRBV30 to TRBJ2-5; no firm D call. Trimming took off 2 bases at V and 5 bases at J, with 12 bases between the two ends. The CDR3 runs to 13 residues. Germline V gene lookup returns CDR1 GTSNPN and CDR2 SVGIG (reference sequence).

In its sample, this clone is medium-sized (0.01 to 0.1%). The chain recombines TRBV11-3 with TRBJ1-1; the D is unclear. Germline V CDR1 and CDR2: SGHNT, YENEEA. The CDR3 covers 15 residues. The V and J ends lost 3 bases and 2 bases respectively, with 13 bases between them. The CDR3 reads CASSLATHSNTEAFF. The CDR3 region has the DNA TGTGCCAGCAGCTTGGCCACCCACAGCAACACTGAAGCTTTCTTT.

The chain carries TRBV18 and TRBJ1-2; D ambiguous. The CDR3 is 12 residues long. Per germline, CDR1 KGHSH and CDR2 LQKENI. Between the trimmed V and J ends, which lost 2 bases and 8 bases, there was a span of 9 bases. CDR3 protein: CASSPTSGGYTF. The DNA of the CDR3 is TGTGCCAGCTCACCAACGAGCGGAGGCTACACCTTC. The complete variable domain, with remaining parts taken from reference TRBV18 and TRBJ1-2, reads NAGVMQNPRHLVRRRGQEARLRCSPMKGHSHVYWYRQLPEEGLKFMVYLQKENIIDESGMPKERFSAEFPKEGPSILRIQQVVRGDSAAYFCASSPTSGGYTFGSGTRLTVV.

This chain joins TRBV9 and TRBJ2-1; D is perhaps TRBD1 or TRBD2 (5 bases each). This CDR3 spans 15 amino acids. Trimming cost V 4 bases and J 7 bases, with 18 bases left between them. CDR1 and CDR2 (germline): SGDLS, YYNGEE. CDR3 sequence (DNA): TGTGCCAGCAGCCCCCCCGGGACCATAGGGAATGAGCAGTTCTTC. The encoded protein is CASSPPGTIGNEQFF.